This TCR beta chain was recovered during a study of CD8+CD57+ T cells in acquired aplastic anemia. Overall study: Recorded DNA amounts for sorted CD4+ and CD8+ cells had an average of approximately 3.2 ug.

Whoever was chosen for sequencing had shown CD8+CD57+ cell expansion by flow cytometry. Study-level points and caveats: CD8+ Simpson's diversity did not differ significantly between patients and controls. About 30 CD8+ CDR3 sequences occurred in both the patients and the controls.

As to this clonotype: Its cognate antigen is unknown.

CDR3 length equals 13 residues. CDR1 SNHLY and CDR2 FYNNEI come from the germline V gene. V was clipped by 8 bases and J by 5 bases; unmatched bases: 6. CDR3 and TCR beta VDJ profiling relied on genomic DNA as the template. Via MiXCR, TCRdb re-called the reads, giving one row per CDR3 protein. The sample has 75,000 to 80,000 distinct CDR3 sequences, 60% to 75% seen once; the top ten hold 70% to 90%. Sequencing used sorted CD4+, CD8+, or CD8+CD57+ T cells (not recorded which) from PBMCs. The sequence was obtained from a human donor with aplastic anemia. The chain carries TRBV2 and TRBJ1-2, with 9 bases aligning to TRBD1. The CDR3 DNA reads TGTGCCAGCGCCGGGACAGGGTATTATGGCTACACCTTC. It encodes CASAGTGYYGYTF. The whole variable domain, filled in from reference TRBV2 and TRBJ1-2, reads EPEVTQTPSHQVTQMGQEVILRCVPISNHLYFYWYRQILGQKVEFLVSFYNNEISEKSEIFDDQFSVERPDGSNFTLKIRSTKLEDSAMYFCASAGTGYYGYTFGSGTRLTVV.